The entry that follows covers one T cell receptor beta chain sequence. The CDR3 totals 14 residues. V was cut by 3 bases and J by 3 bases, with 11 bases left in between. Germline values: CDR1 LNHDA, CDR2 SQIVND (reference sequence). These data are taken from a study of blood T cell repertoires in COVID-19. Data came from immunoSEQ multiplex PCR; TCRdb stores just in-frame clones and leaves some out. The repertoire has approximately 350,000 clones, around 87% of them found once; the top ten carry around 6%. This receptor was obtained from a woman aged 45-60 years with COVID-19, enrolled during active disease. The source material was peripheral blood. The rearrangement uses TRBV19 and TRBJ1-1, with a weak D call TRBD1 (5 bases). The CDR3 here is CASSMMAGHTEAFF. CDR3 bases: TGTGCCAGTAGTATGATGGCAGGGCACACTGAAGCTTTCTTT.